Listed here is a single T cell receptor beta chain. There are 13 residues in the CDR3. The V gene lost 5 bases and the J gene lost 8 bases, with 13 bases spanning the gap. The source of the sample is a study of response to subunit inactivated influenza vaccine. TCRdb reanalysed the RT-PCR reads using MiXCR and keeps one entry per CDR3 protein. The top ten clones hold less than 4% of a sample with about 500,000 distinct CDR3 sequences, more than 15% of them seen once. Source: CD4+ T cells sorted from PBMCs, taken about 24 months after vaccination. This clonotype was sampled from a man in his fifties or sixties who received an inactivated influenza vaccine. The chain couples TRBV12-3 or TRBV12-4 to TRBJ2-1; no reliable D call. CDR3 nucleotides: TGTGCCAGCAGTACCCCCCGGAAGTATGAGCAGTTCTTC. Encoded protein: CASSTPRKYEQFF.